This T cell receptor beta chain was obtained from a study of blood T cells in healthy people across ages. Findings and limits, study-wide: Estimates based on one million T cells were treated as lower bounds. When set beside aged donors, long-lived donors presented more naive CD4+ cells and higher diversity.

Drawn from each donor were 8.5 to 10 milliliters of peripheral blood. On this clonotype: Antigen specificity is unknown.

PCR was performed a second time for roughly 6 to 12 cycles using a sample-barcoded 5' primer and a J-beta primer mix. Each CDR3 protein is one row after TCRdb ran MiXCR on the 5' RACE reads. Seen here are around 580,000 distinct CDR3 sequences, more than 45% observed once, and the top ten hold around 23%. This CDR3 comprises 13 residues. V lost 6 bases and J 4 bases, leaving 12 bases between the germline ends. Germline CDR1 reads MDHEN; CDR2 reads SYDVKM. The V gene is TRBV28, the J gene TRBJ2-5; D may be TRBD1 or TRBD2 (5 bases each). The clonotype was recovered from a man at least 80 years old in good health. The sequencing input was blood. In DNA, the CDR3 is TGTGCCAGCAGCCTGGGGACGGTAGAGACCCAGTACTTC. This encodes CASSLGTVETQYF.